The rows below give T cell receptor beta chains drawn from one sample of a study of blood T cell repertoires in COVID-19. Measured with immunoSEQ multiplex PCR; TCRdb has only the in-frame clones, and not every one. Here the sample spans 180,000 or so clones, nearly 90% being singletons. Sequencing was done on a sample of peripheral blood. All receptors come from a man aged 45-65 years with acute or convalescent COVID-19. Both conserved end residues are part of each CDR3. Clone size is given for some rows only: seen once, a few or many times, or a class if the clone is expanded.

CASSLGSSYNSPLHF	.	TRBV27	TRBJ1-6
CASSSQGMDTEAFF	.	TRBV27	TRBJ1-1
CASSEVGQILYGYTF	.	TRBV6-1	TRBJ1-2
CASSFSLAGVGTDTQYF	.	TRBV27	TRBJ2-3
CASSYGPAAYNEQFF	.	TRBV6-2/TRBV6-3	TRBJ2-1
CASSTRQVLGNTEAFF	.	TRBV6-2/TRBV6-3	TRBJ1-1
CASSQDSRNQPQHF	.	TRBV4-1	TRBJ1-5
CASTPYRGSSYEQYF	.	TRBV27	TRBJ2-7
CASSQDRRNNEKLFF	.	TRBV4-2	TRBJ1-4
CASSQDWAGAGETQYF	once	TRBV4-2	TRBJ2-5
CASSIRTGSSYEQYF	.	TRBV19	TRBJ2-7
CASRETGRDTGELFF	.	TRBV10-2	TRBJ2-2
CASSIGGTVEQFF	.	TRBV19	TRBJ2-1
CASSSYSTTGRVRNYGYTF	.	TRBV5-1	TRBJ1-2
CASSQGLAGRQFF	.	TRBV3-1/TRBV3-2	TRBJ2-1
CASTLTSGGYYNEQFF	.	TRBV5-1	TRBJ2-1
CASRRGVGYNEQFF	.	TRBV25-1	TRBJ2-1
CASSFQGYEQYF	.	TRBV28	TRBJ2-7
CSVEAQGTSGVSTDTQYF	once	TRBV29-1	TRBJ2-3
CASSYGLAGDTDTQYF	.	TRBV6-2/TRBV6-3	TRBJ2-3
CASRHREGNEKLFF	.	TRBV6-6	TRBJ1-4
CASSLGQGFSYNSPLHF	once	TRBV11-2	TRBJ1-6
CASSLLTRDTEAFF	.	TRBV28	TRBJ1-1
CASSPGTGLKLFF	.	TRBV18	TRBJ1-4
CATSGKSSYEQYF	.	TRBV24-1	TRBJ2-7
CASSPRTRGPLHF	.	TRBV7-3	TRBJ1-6
CASSLGGSPHF	.	TRBV27	TRBJ1-6
CASSQATSGRTNTQYF	.	TRBV14	TRBJ2-3
CASRASLLGEQYF	.	TRBV6-5	TRBJ2-7
CASSQWQQETQYF	.	TRBV4-1	TRBJ2-5
CASSERLGTGFDNEKLFF	.	TRBV6-1	TRBJ1-4
CASSLESLGLAGGRGTQYF	.	TRBV5-1	TRBJ2-3
CASSKTLGATGELFF	.	TRBV6-4	TRBJ2-2
CASSLIRGGNEQFF	.	TRBV27	TRBJ2-1
CASSIDRNTEAFF	.	TRBV9	TRBJ1-1
CAWNGDRVWEKLFF	once	TRBV30	TRBJ1-4
CASSLQGSMADTQYF	.	TRBV4-1	TRBJ2-3
CASSEGTSGVNEQFF	.	TRBV7-2	TRBJ2-1
CAIKGVDEKLFF	.	TRBV10-3	TRBJ1-4
CASSYSSSGSYNEQFF	.	TRBV7-2	TRBJ2-1
CASSPVAGGLGEQYF	.	TRBV7-3	TRBJ2-7
CASSVGITPNSPLHF	few	TRBV9	TRBJ1-6
CASSPTRDYEQYF	.	TRBV27	TRBJ2-7
CASSLGATGDWIEAFF	.	TRBV5-4	TRBJ1-1
CASSILQAYSNQPQHF	.	TRBV19	TRBJ1-5
CSVAFGDTNTGELFF	.	TRBV29-1	TRBJ2-2
CASSLRQATNEKLFF	.	TRBV7-2	TRBJ1-4
CASSLTGVTNTEAFF	.	TRBV28	TRBJ1-1
CASSFGLAAYNEQFF	.	TRBV27	TRBJ2-1
CAWSVRRGATNEKLFF	.	TRBV30	TRBJ1-4
CATSRDFAGELFF	once	TRBV15	TRBJ2-2
CASSTRAGTSVTQYF	.	TRBV11-2	TRBJ2-5
CASRARTEQETQYF	few	TRBV7-9	TRBJ2-5
CASSLSPRTGDYGYTF	.	TRBV28	TRBJ1-2
CATRRGGTDHSGANVLTF	.	TRBV5-1	TRBJ2-6